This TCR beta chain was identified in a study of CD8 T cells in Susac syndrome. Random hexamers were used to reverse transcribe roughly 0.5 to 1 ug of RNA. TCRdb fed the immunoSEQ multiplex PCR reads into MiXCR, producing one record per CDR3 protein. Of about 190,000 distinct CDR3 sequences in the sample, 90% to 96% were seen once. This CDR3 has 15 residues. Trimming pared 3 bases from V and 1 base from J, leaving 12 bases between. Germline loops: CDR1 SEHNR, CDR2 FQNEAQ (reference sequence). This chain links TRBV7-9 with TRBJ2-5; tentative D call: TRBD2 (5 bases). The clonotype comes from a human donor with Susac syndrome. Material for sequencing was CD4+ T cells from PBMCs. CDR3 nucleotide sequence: TGTGCCAGCAGCTTTTTAGGTCGGGGCCAAGAGACCCAGTACTTC. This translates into CASSFLGRGQETQYF. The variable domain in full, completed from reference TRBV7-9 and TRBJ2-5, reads DTGVSQNPRHKITKRGQNVTFRCDPISEHNRLYWYRQTLGQGPEFLTYFQNEAQLEKSRLLSDRFSAERPKGSFSTLEIQRTEQGDSAMYLCASSFLGRGQETQYFGPGTRLLVL.